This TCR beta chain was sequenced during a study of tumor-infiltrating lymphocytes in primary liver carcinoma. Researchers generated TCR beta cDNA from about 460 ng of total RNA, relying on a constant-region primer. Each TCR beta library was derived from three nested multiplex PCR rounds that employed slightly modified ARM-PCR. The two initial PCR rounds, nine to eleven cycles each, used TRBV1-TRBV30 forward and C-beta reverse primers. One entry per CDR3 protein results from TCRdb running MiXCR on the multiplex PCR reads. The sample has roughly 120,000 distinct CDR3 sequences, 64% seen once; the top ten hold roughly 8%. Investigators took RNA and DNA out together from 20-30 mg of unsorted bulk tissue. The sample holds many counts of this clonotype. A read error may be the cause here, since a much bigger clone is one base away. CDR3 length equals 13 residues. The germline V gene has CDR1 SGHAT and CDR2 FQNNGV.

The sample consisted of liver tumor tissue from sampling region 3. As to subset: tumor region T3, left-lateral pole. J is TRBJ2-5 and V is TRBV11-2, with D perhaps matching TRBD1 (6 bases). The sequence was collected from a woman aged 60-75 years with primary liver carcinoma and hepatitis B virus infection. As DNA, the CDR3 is TGTGCCGGCAGCCCTGGACAGCAAGAGACCCAGTACTTC. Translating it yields CAGSPGQQETQYF.